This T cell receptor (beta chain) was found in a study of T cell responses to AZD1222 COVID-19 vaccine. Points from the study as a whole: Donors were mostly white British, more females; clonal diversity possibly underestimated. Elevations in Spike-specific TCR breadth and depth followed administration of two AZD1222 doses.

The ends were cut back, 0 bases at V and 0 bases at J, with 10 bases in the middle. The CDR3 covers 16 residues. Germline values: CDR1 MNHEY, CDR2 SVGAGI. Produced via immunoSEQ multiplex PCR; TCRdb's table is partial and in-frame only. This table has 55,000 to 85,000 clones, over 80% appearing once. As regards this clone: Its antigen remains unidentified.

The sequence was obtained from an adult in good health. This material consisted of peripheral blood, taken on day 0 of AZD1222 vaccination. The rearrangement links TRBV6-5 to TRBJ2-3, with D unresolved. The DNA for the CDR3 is TGTGCCAGCAGTTACTCGAGACCAGCGAGCACAGATACGCAGTATTTT. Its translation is CASSYSRPASTDTQYF.